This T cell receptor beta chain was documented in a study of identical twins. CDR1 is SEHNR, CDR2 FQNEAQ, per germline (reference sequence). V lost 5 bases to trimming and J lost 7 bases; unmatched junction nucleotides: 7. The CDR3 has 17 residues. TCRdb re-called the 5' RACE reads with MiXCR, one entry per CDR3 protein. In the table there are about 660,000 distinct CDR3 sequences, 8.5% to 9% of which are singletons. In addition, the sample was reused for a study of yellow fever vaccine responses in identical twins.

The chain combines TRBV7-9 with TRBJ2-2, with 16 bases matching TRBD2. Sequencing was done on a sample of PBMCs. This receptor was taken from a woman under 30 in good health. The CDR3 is CASSPGTSGRAVGELFF. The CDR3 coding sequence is TGTGCCAGCAGCCCGGGGACTAGCGGGAGGGCCGTCGGGGAGCTGTTTTTT.